What follows are 16 T cell receptor beta chains derived from one specimen sequenced in a study of beta chain features in type 1 diabetes. Reverse transcription of all isolated RNA meant that expressed TCRB transcripts were sequenced. The table came from immunoSEQ multiplex PCR; TCRdb's copy has only in-frame clones and leaves some out. The table has around 300,000 clones, around 13% seen once. Sequenced sample: central memory CD4+ T cells from blood. The receptors derive from a man younger than 40 in good health.

This clone occurred a few times. DNA for the CDR3: TGTGCCAGCGCCGGCCAGTATAACAATGAGCAGTTCTTC. Translation: CASAGQYNNEQFF. The rearrangement links TRBV6-4 to TRBJ2-1; D is uncertain. This CDR3 is 13 amino acids long. The V end lost 8 bases, the J end lost 5 bases, and 13 bases lay between the germline ends. Germline V CDR1 and CDR2: MRHNA, SNTAGT.

This sequence joins TRBV19 and TRBJ2-5, with D hard to call. The germline gives CDR1 LNHDA, CDR2 SQIVND (reference sequence). The CDR3 is made up of 13 amino acids. V lost 3 bases and J lost 4, with 9 bases in between. The CDR3 region is CASSMGRVETQYF. The DNA of the CDR3 is TGTGCCAGTAGTATGGGTCGAGTAGAGACCCAGTACTTC. Full variable domain (remainder filled in from reference TRBV19 and TRBJ2-5): DGGITQSPKYLFRKEGQNVTLSCEQNLNHDAMYWYRQDPGQGLRLIYYSQIVNDFQKGDIAEGYSVSREKKESFPLTVTSAQKNPTAFYLCASSMGRVETQYFGPGTRLLVL.

This clone was seen more than once but under ten times. Relative to the germline gene, one junction end is altered; a read error may explain this. Written as DNA, the CDR3 is TGTGCTAGCAGCCGGGACGGCTACAATGAGCAGTTCTTC. This codes for CASSRDGYNEQFF. The chain recombines TRBV7-7 with TRBJ2-1; D is tentatively TRBD1 or TRBD2 (5 bases each). Germline V lookup: CDR1 SSHAT, CDR2 FNYEAQ (reference sequence). This CDR3 comprises 13 residues.

A few counts support this clone. A junction end diverges from the germline sequence, so it may reflect a read error. V and J are TRBV7-3 and TRBJ1-1; D possibly corresponds to TRBD1 (6 bases). The germline V gene has CDR1 SGHTA and CDR2 FQGTGA. The CDR3 runs 17 residues. The CDR3 nucleotides are TGCGCCAGCAGCCAACGTCCCGGGACATTTATGAACACTGAAGCTTTCTTT. As protein: CASSQRPGTFMNTEAFF.

This clone showed up just a few times. The CDR3 DNA reads as TGTGCCAGCAGTGACTGGGGGGTCGTTGTTGAGCAGTTCTTC. It specifies CASSDWGVVVEQFF. The V and J genes are TRBV25-1 and TRBJ2-1; possibly TRBD2 for D (6 bases). Germline V gene sequence: CDR1 MGHDK, CDR2 SYGVNS. The CDR3 is made up of 14 amino acids. Trimming stripped 3 bases from V and 9 bases from J, with 15 bases between.

The rearrangement joins TRBV4-3 to TRBJ2-2; D remains ambiguous. V gave up 4 bases and J gave up 0 bases, with 12 bases separating them. The CDR3 contains 16 residues. Germline V lookup: CDR1 LGHNA, CDR2 YSLEER. CDR3 coding DNA: TGCGCCAGCAGCCCTGTCGTCCAGACGAACACCGGGGAGCTGTTTTTT. Amino acids: CASSPVVQTNTGELFF.

V gene TRBV5-4 combines with J gene TRBJ2-7, with 8 bases matching TRBD2. This CDR3 is 16 amino acids long. Germline V CDR1 and CDR2: SGHNT, YYREEE (reference sequence). V was clipped by 0 bases and J by 4 bases; unmatched bases: 9. The CDR3 loop reads CASSLDPSLAVYEQYF. CDR3 nucleotides: TGTGCCAGCAGCTTGGACCCCTCACTAGCGGTATACGAGCAGTACTTC.

This clone occurred a few times. The rearrangement joins TRBV5-5 to TRBJ2-2; D is uncertain. The CDR3 has 13 amino acids. Germline V gene lookup returns CDR1 SGHKS and CDR2 YYEKEE (reference sequence). The V gene lost 0 bases and the J gene lost 7 bases, with 7 bases spanning the gap. The CDR3 region has the DNA TGTGCCAGCAGCTTGGTGGAAAGCGGGGAGCTGTTTTTT. It encodes CASSLVESGELFF.

In its sample, this clone was seen a few times. The V gene is TRBV29-1, the J gene TRBJ1-1, with D maybe TRBD1 (6 bases). This CDR3 is 14 amino acids long. Trimming cost V 5 bases and J 4 bases, with 17 bases left between them. Per germline, CDR1 SQVTM and CDR2 ANQGSEA. Here the CDR3 reads CSVNRAEGSTEAFF. CDR3 nucleotide sequence: TGCAGCGTTAACAGGGCTGAGGGGAGCACTGAAGCTTTCTTT.

The table lists this clone with a few counts. In the same sample, other DNA sequences code for this CDR3. CDR3 sequence reads: CASSSAGAETQYF. The CDR3 DNA reads as TGTGCCAGCAGCAGTGCGGGGGCGGAGACCCAGTACTTC. The rearrangement links TRBV7-9 to TRBJ2-5; tentative D call: TRBD2 (7 bases). The CDR3 has 13 residues. CDR1 is SEHNR and CDR2 is FQNEAQ in the germline V gene (reference sequence). V gave up 5 bases and J gave up 5 bases, with 12 bases separating them.

There are a few counts of this clone. This chain connects TRBV28 to TRBJ2-5, with D unresolved. In germline, CDR1 is MDHEN, CDR2 SYDVKM. Trimming stripped 1 base from V and 5 bases from J, with 5 bases between. The CDR3 contains 12 residues. Here the CDR3 reads CASSLYGETQYF. In DNA form, the CDR3 reads TGTGCCAGCAGTTTATATGGGGAGACCCAGTACTTC.

The rearrangement links TRBV11-1 to TRBJ2-7; weak D call: TRBD2 (5 bases). Germline CDR1 reads SGHAT; CDR2 reads FQDESV (reference sequence). This CDR3 region has 14 residues. V dropped 4 bases and J dropped 4 bases, with 14 bases sitting between them. CDR3 protein: CASSSDTGSYEQYV. CDR3 nucleotide sequence: TGTGCCAGCAGCTCTGATACGGGAAGTTACGAGCAGTACGTC.

This clone was counted between two and nine times. The chain employs TRBV5-1 and TRBJ2-3; D uncertain. The CDR3 is 11 residues long. V was trimmed by 2 bases and J by 2 bases, leaving 0 bases between them. The germline V gene encodes CDR1 SGHRS and CDR2 YFSETQ. The CDR3 coding sequence is TGCGCCAGCAGCTTCACAGATACGCAGTATTTT. Its translation is CASSFTDTQYF. Based on the CDR3 plus reference TRBV5-1 and TRBJ2-3, the full variable domain is KAGVTQTPRYLIKTRGQQVTLSCSPISGHRSVSWYQQTPGQGLQFLFEYFSETQRNKGNFPGRFSGRQFSNSRSEMNVSTLELGDSALYLCASSFTDTQYFGPGTRLTVL.

The rearrangement uses TRBV7-8 and TRBJ1-5; 10 nucleotides agree with TRBD1. The length of the CDR3 is 15 residues. CDR1 is SGHVS, CDR2 FQNEAQ, per germline. V was pared by 5 bases and J by 4 bases, with 5 bases of the junction left unmatched. Here the CDR3 DNA reads TGTGCCAGCAGCGCCGGGACAGGGGTGAATCAGCCCCAGCATTTT. It yields the protein CASSAGTGVNQPQHF.

This clone showed up just a few times. CDR3 region: CSAERIDEQYF. CDR3 sequence (DNA): TGCAGTGCGGAAAGGATCGACGAGCAGTACTTC. The rearrangement links TRBV20-1 to TRBJ2-7; no clear D. CDR1 and CDR2 (germline): DFQATT, SNEGSKA (reference sequence). The CDR3 consists of 11 residues. V was shortened by 6 bases and J by 5 bases, with 11 bases between the two germline ends.

This chain links TRBV13 with TRBJ2-7; unclear D gene. V was clipped by 5 bases and J by 7 bases, with 15 bases between them. Germline V gene sequence: CDR1 PRHDT, CDR2 FYEKMQ (reference sequence). CDR3 length equals 13 residues. As DNA, the CDR3 is TGTGCCAGCAGCCTGTCCTTAGTAGGGGAGCAGTACTTC. It translates to CASSLSLVGEQYF.